What follows are 29 T cell receptor beta chains derived from one specimen sequenced in a study of T cells in Graves' hyperthyroidism and ophthalmopathy. The investigators amplified TCR beta CDR3 regions from RNA transcripts. HTBI primers were used for first-round RT-PCR of the TCR CDR3. TCRdb re-analysed the multiplex PCR reads in MiXCR, keeping a single row per CDR3 protein. The sample consists of nearly 600,000 distinct CDR3 sequences, roughly 14% of them appearing once. The sequenced sample was blood. The receptors come from a woman in her twenties or thirties with Graves' hyperthyroidism that later progressed to Graves' ophthalmopathy.

This clonotype has ten or more counts. The chain joins TRBV28 to TRBJ2-7; D might be TRBD1 or TRBD2, each matching 5 bases. Trimming cost V 3 bases and J 2 bases, with 17 bases left between them. CDR1 and CDR2 (germline): MDHEN, SYDVKM. The length of the CDR3 is 16 residues. CDR3 nucleotides: TGTGCCAGCAGTTTGGTGACGGGGCAGTACCCCTACGAGCAGTACTTC. This gives the protein CASSLVTGQYPYEQYF.

In this sample, this clonotype turned up many times. The rearrangement uses TRBV20-1 and TRBJ1-1; 7 bases agree with TRBD1. After removal of 7 bases from V and 6 bases from J, the junction contained 11 bases not matched to a gene. Germline CDR1 DFQATT, CDR2 SNEGSKA (reference sequence). This CDR3 spans 13 amino acids. CDR3 sequence: CSGDREARPEAFF. The CDR3 DNA sequence: TGCAGTGGAGACAGGGAGGCCAGGCCTGAAGCTTTCTTT.

This clonotype was counted many times. V and J are TRBV6-2 or TRBV6-3 and TRBJ1-1, with 9 bases lining up with TRBD1. Unmatched junction bases numbered 5, after V lost 3 bases and J lost 0 bases. Germline-derived CDR1 and CDR2 are MNHEY and SVGEGT. This CDR3 is built from 16 residues. This CDR3 is CASSYDRGFMNTEAFF. The CDR3 nucleotides are TGTGCCAGCAGTTATGACAGGGGGTTCATGAACACTGAAGCTTTCTTT.

The sample holds many counts of this clonotype. The CDR3 region has the DNA TGTGCCAGCAGCTTTTCGGCTGGAAATGAGCAGTTCTTC. As protein: CASSFSAGNEQFF. The rearrangement uses TRBV7-3 and TRBJ2-1, with D hard to call. With 3 bases removed from V and 7 bases from J, the gap between germline ends came to 10 bases. Looked up from germline, CDR1 is SGHTA and CDR2 is FQGTGA. This CDR3 is built from 13 residues.

Ten or more counts support this clonotype. V is TRBV2 and J is TRBJ2-2; 12 bases line up with TRBD1. The length of the CDR3 is 15 residues. In germline, CDR1 is SNHLY, CDR2 FYNNEI. J lost 7 bases, V lost 6 bases, and 6 bases had no gene match. The CDR3 sequence is CASRVGQGAGGELFF. CDR3 DNA: TGTGCCAGCAGAGTGGGACAGGGGGCCGGCGGGGAGCTGTTTTTT.

This clonotype was counted between two and nine times. The CDR3 DNA follows: TGCAGCGCCGGCGGGACTAGCGGTCACAATGAGCAGTTCTTC. As protein: CSAGGTSGHNEQFF. This chain joins TRBV29-1 and TRBJ2-1; 11 bases line up with TRBD2. J lost 5 bases, V lost 7 bases, and 7 bases had no gene match. Germline assignment: CDR1 SQVTM and CDR2 ANQGSEA. This CDR3 comprises 14 residues.

The chain couples TRBV4-2 to TRBJ1-4; 7 nucleotides align to TRBD1. The CDR3 totals 14 residues. Germline V gene lookup returns CDR1 LGHNA and CDR2 YNFKEQ. V lost 5 bases to trimming and J lost 4 bases; unmatched junction nucleotides: 4. The CDR3 nucleotides read TGTGCCAGCAGCTCCGGGACAGATAATGAAAAACTGTTTTTT. Amino acids: CASSSGTDNEKLFF.

V usage is TRBV19 and J usage is TRBJ2-1, with D perhaps matching TRBD2 (6 bases). CDR3 size: 13 residues. V lost 4 bases and J lost 4, with 8 bases in between. The germline gives CDR1 LNHDA, CDR2 SQIVND (reference sequence). CDR3 amino acids: CASSRGLYNEQFF. The CDR3 DNA reads as TGTGCCAGTAGTAGGGGACTGTACAATGAGCAGTTCTTC.

In this sample, this clonotype turned up many times. This rearrangement joins TRBV20-1 to TRBJ1-2; the D is unclear. V was clipped by 4 bases and J by 7 bases, with 19 bases between them. Germline V gives CDR1 DFQATT, CDR2 SNEGSKA (reference sequence). CDR3 size: 14 residues. CDR3 nucleotide sequence: TGCAGTGCTATCCGGCCCCAAAATTCCCTTGGCTACACCTTC. Protein product: CSAIRPQNSLGYTF.

This clonotype was counted ten times or more. The chain recombines TRBV2 with TRBJ1-5, with 7 positions matching TRBD1. The J segment lost 4 bases and the V segment lost 7 bases, leaving 7 bases of the junction unmatched. The length of the CDR3 is 14 residues. Germline V CDR1 and CDR2: SNHLY, FYNNEI. The CDR3 region has the DNA TGTGCCAGCAATAGCGGACAGGAAAATCAGCCCCAGCATTTT. Translated, it gives CASNSGQENQPQHF. The whole variable domain, filled in from reference TRBV2 and TRBJ1-5, reads EPEVTQTPSHQVTQMGQEVILRCVPISNHLYFYWYRQILGQKVEFLVSFYNNEISEKSEIFDDQFSVERPDGSNFTLKIRSTKLEDSAMYFCASNSGQENQPQHFGDGTRLSIL.

The genes are TRBV6-1 and TRBJ2-1, with 10 bases lining up with TRBD1. The germline V gene encodes CDR1 MNHNS and CDR2 SASEGT. J was trimmed by 0 bases and V by 7 bases; bases with no gene match: 3. The CDR3 is made up of 15 amino acids. The CDR3 sequence is CASTWTGGSYNEQFF. The CDR3 DNA reads as TGTGCCAGCACTTGGACAGGGGGCTCCTACAATGAGCAGTTCTTC.

The table lists this clonotype with many counts. V usage is TRBV5-1 and J usage is TRBJ2-2; the match to TRBD1 covers 10 bases. The CDR3 is made up of 13 amino acids. Trimming removed 5 bases from V and 7 bases from J; junction bases left unmatched: 2. Germline V gene data show CDR1 as SGHRS and CDR2 as YFSETQ. CDR3 region: CASRTGGSGELFF. The DNA of the CDR3 is TGCGCCAGCAGGACAGGGGGCAGCGGGGAGCTGTTTTTT.

Details on this clonotype: A read error may be the cause here, since a much bigger clone is one base away. The genes are TRBV24-1 and TRBJ1-2; no firm D call. This CDR3 is built from 13 residues. Trimming removed 8 bases from V and 4 bases from J, with 13 bases in between. Germline loops: CDR1 KGHDR, CDR2 SFDVKD. In DNA, the CDR3 is TGTGCCACCAACACAGACGGACCCTATGGCTACACCTTC. Protein product: CATNTDGPYGYTF.

The table lists this clonotype with a few counts. The J gene is TRBJ1-3, the V gene TRBV5-1; no firm D call. This CDR3 contains 16 residues. Germline lookup yields CDR1 SGHRS and CDR2 YFSETQ. The V gene lost 1 base and the J gene lost 4 bases, with 15 bases spanning the gap. The CDR3 DNA follows: TGCGCCAGCAGCTTGACACCCGATTTAGTAGGAAACACCATATATTTT. It encodes CASSLTPDLVGNTIYF.

This clonotype was detected ten times or more. This chain joins TRBV18 and TRBJ1-2; 7 nucleotides match TRBD1. V trimming: 2 bases; J trimming: 5 bases; junction bases outside the gene matches: 5. CDR3 length: 14 amino acids. Germline V gene data show CDR1 as KGHSH and CDR2 as LQKENI. CDR3 sequence: CASSPRDREYGYTF. In DNA, the CDR3 is TGTGCCAGCTCACCAAGAGACAGGGAATATGGCTACACCTTC.

This clonotype was seen a few times. The rearrangement links TRBV10-3 to TRBJ2-7, with D perhaps matching TRBD1 or TRBD2 (5 bases each). The CDR3 spans 12 residues. V gave up 8 bases and J gave up 6 bases, with 14 bases separating them. In germline, CDR1 is ENHRY, CDR2 SYGVKD. The CDR3, as DNA: TGTGCCATCTGGGACCCCCGGGTCGAGCAGTACTTC. Translation: CAIWDPRVEQYF.

This clonotype was seen many times. The rearrangement links TRBV20-1 to TRBJ2-1; 9 bases match TRBD2. Trimming cost V 3 bases and J 9 bases; bases outside gene matches: 21. Looked up from germline, CDR1 is DFQATT and CDR2 is SNEGSKA (reference sequence). CDR3 length: 18 amino acids. CDR3 loop: CSASVGLGREGTFGEQFF. DNA for the CDR3: TGCAGTGCTAGCGTCGGGCTAGGGCGGGAGGGCACTTTTGGTGAGCAGTTCTTC.

This clonotype was seen ten or more times. This chain joins TRBV27 and TRBJ2-7; a weak D match, TRBD2 (6 bases). This CDR3 spans 16 amino acids. V was pared by 6 bases and J by 4 bases, with 22 bases between. The germline V gene encodes CDR1 MNHEY and CDR2 SMNVEV (reference sequence). CDR3 loop: CASRIASYGGMYEQYF. CDR3 DNA sequence: TGTGCCAGCAGGATAGCATCTTACGGAGGGATGTACGAGCAGTACTTC.

A few counts support this clonotype. This chain links TRBV19 with TRBJ1-3; D perhaps matches TRBD1 (5 bases). In germline, CDR1 is LNHDA, CDR2 SQIVND (reference sequence). V shed 7 bases and J shed 4 bases, with 23 bases lying between them. This CDR3 comprises 17 residues. This CDR3 is CASITNRRRGEGNTIYF. The CDR3 bases are TGTGCCAGTATCACCAACAGGCGGCGAGGCGAAGGAAACACCATATATTTT.

This clonotype came up many times. The rearrangement links TRBV13 to TRBJ1-1; D gene ambiguous. There are 13 residues in the CDR3. The V and J ends lost 5 bases and 8 bases respectively, with 15 bases between them. Germline CDR1 is PRHDT and CDR2 is FYEKMQ (reference sequence). The CDR3 nucleotides read TGTGCCAGCAGCCATTATCCCGGGCCCGAAGCTTTCTTT. As protein: CASSHYPGPEAFF.

This clonotype was found many times. The chain links TRBV6-2 or TRBV6-3 to TRBJ2-7, with D unclear. The germline gives CDR1 MNHEY, CDR2 SVGEGT. Trimming removed 5 bases at V and 2 bases at J, with 16 bases between. The CDR3 extends over 15 amino acids. CDR3 nucleotide sequence: TGTGCCAGCAGTCACCGTGGCGCGTCGCCCTACGAGCAGTACTTC. Protein sequence: CASSHRGASPYEQYF.

The sample holds many counts of this clonotype. The J gene is TRBJ2-2, the V gene TRBV2; D is possibly TRBD1 (5 bases). Looked up from germline, CDR1 is SNHLY and CDR2 is FYNNEI. Between the trimmed V and J ends, which lost 4 bases and 7 bases, there was a span of 22 bases. This CDR3 has 17 residues. CDR3 sequence (DNA): TGTGCCAGCAGTGGGGTGAAGGGGAAAGGTGTAAGCGGGGAGCTGTTTTTT. Its translation: CASSGVKGKGVSGELFF.

The V call is TRBV2, the J call TRBJ1-1; the match to TRBD1 covers 9 bases. This CDR3 comprises 18 residues. V was pared by 5 bases and J by 4 bases, with 17 bases of the junction left unmatched. Germline CDR1 and CDR2: SNHLY and FYNNEI. The CDR3 nucleotides read TGTGCCAGCAGTCCAGGGACAGGGAGGAGAGGTGGTGGCACTGAAGCTTTCTTT. It yields the protein CASSPGTGRRGGGTEAFF.

In this sample, this clonotype turned up many times. The chain combines TRBV6-1 with TRBJ1-2, with D perhaps TRBD1 (6 bases). Germline values: CDR1 MNHNS, CDR2 SASEGT. The ends were cut back, 8 bases at V and 4 bases at J, with 17 bases in the middle. CDR3 length equals 14 residues. Here the CDR3 reads CASVGRGGGYGYTF. CDR3 bases: TGTGCCAGCGTCGGCAGGGGAGGCGGCTATGGCTACACCTTC.

This sequence joins TRBV14 and TRBJ2-7; D not resolved. The ends were cut back, 7 bases at V and 0 bases at J, with 7 bases in the middle. CDR1 and CDR2 from the germline V gene are SGHDN and FVKESK. The CDR3 has 12 amino acids. This chain's CDR3 is CASNLFSYEQYF. CDR3 nucleotide sequence: TGTGCCAGCAATCTGTTCTCCTACGAGCAGTACTTC.

At least ten counts were recorded for this clonotype. This rearrangement joins TRBV6-1 to TRBJ1-2; unclear D gene. CDR1 is MNHNS, CDR2 SASEGT, per germline. The CDR3 contains 13 residues. Trimming took 6 bases from V and 3 from J, leaving 11 bases between them. In nucleotides, the CDR3 is TGTGCCAGCAGCTCTCGAGGGTACTATGGCTACACCTTC. This gives the protein CASSSRGYYGYTF.

The CDR3, as DNA: TGTGCCAGCAAGAAAGCTGAGATAAATGAAAAACTGTTTTTT. This codes for CASKKAEINEKLFF. The rearrangement joins TRBV2 to TRBJ1-4; D remains unclear. V was cut by 7 bases and J by 5 bases, with 14 bases left in between. CDR1 and CDR2 (germline): SNHLY, FYNNEI. This CDR3 has 14 residues.

With regard to this clonotype: Lacking the conserved final phenylalanine or tryptophan, this CDR3 likely reflects a read error. This chain uses TRBV20-1 with TRBJ1-1; D is ambiguous. The V end lost 0 bases, the J end lost 1 base, and 6 bases lay between the germline ends. CDR3 size: 13 residues. CDR1 DFQATT and CDR2 SNEGSKA come from the germline V gene (reference sequence). CDR3 bases: TGCAGTGCTAGAGAAGGGAGGAACACTGAAGCTTTCTCT. It specifies CSAREGRNTEAFS.

This clonotype was seen many times. The chain combines TRBV7-9 with TRBJ2-1; TRBD2 matches at 7 bases. CDR1 and CDR2 from the germline V gene are SEHNR and FQNEAQ (reference sequence). The length of the CDR3 is 13 residues. V was clipped by 8 bases and J by 9 bases; unmatched bases: 10. The CDR3 reads CASETGGSGEQFF. CDR3 DNA sequence: TGTGCCAGCGAGACGGGGGGTTCGGGTGAGCAGTTCTTC.